Presented here are 11 T cell receptor beta chains from one specimen sequenced in a study of T cells after yellow fever vaccination. MiXCR, applied by TCRdb to the 5' RACE reads, yields one record per CDR3 protein. The sample lists a few hundred thousand distinct CDR3 sequences; 6% to 8% were seen once. The material sequenced was PBMCs, taken 5 days after the yellow fever booster vaccination. Receptor source: a man younger than 40 who received the YFV17D yellow fever vaccine.

This clonotype came up a few times. The chain uses TRBV5-1 and TRBJ2-7; D is unresolved. This CDR3 has 15 amino acids. Trimming shortened V by 4 bases and J by 1 base, and 15 bases separated the two germline ends. Per germline, CDR1 SGHRS and CDR2 YFSETQ. CDR3: CASSQLSKGSYEQYF. The CDR3 nucleotides are TGCGCCAGCAGCCAACTGTCTAAGGGTTCCTACGAGCAGTACTTC.

This clonotype was detected a few times. This chain joins TRBV11-2 and TRBJ2-2; 12 bases map to TRBD2. The CDR3 runs to 19 residues. V dropped 5 bases and J dropped 6; count of bases not matched to a gene: 16. Germline CDR1 is SGHAT and CDR2 is FQNNGV. CDR3 in amino acids: CASSPRELAGGLSAGELFF. The CDR3, as DNA: TGTGCCAGCAGCCCCCGGGAGCTAGCGGGAGGGCTTTCGGCCGGGGAGCTGTTTTTT.

This clonotype appeared a few times. The J gene is TRBJ2-3, the V gene TRBV30; D ambiguous. This CDR3 has 11 residues. V was clipped by 1 base and J by 5 bases, with 4 bases between them. Germline assignment: CDR1 GTSNPN and CDR2 SVGIG (reference sequence). The DNA of the CDR3 is TGTGCCTGGAGTGAATTAGATACGCAGTATTTT. Residues: CAWSELDTQYF.

V usage is TRBV20-1 and J usage is TRBJ2-7; 7 bases are a match to TRBD2. The CDR3 extends over 14 amino acids. The V and J ends lost 5 bases and 5 bases, in that order; junction bases with no gene match: 12. In germline, CDR1 is DFQATT, CDR2 SNEGSKA (reference sequence). The CDR3 DNA reads as TGCAGTGCTGGGGCGGGCGGGAGTGTCCACGAGCAGTACTTC. It is translated as CSAGAGGSVHEQYF.

This clonotype was seen many times. This chain connects TRBV9 to TRBJ2-3; maybe TRBD1 (5 bases). The CDR3 extends over 15 amino acids. CDR1 and CDR2 from the germline V gene are SGDLS and YYNGEE. The germline V and J ends were trimmed by 4 bases and 4 bases, with 16 bases remaining between them. For the CDR3, the DNA is TGTGCCAGCAGCCCCACACCCCAGGGTGCAGATACGCAGTATTTT. Protein product: CASSPTPQGADTQYF.

The sample holds a few counts of this clonotype. The chain joins TRBV19 to TRBJ2-7; 7 bases map to TRBD2. The CDR3 extends over 14 amino acids. The trim removed 5 bases at V and 4 bases at J, leaving 8 bases unmatched. The germline CDR1 and CDR2 sequences are LNHDA and SQIVND (reference sequence). The CDR3 sequence: CASSSSGGEYEQYF. CDR3 sequence (DNA): TGTGCCAGTAGTTCTAGCGGAGGAGAGTACGAGCAGTACTTC.

The chain links TRBV7-2 to TRBJ2-7; TRBD2 is a possible D gene (6 bases). The CDR3 runs 15 residues. Germline V gene data show CDR1 as SGHTA and CDR2 as FQGNSA. V was trimmed by 3 bases and J by 8 bases, leaving 20 bases between them. The CDR3 coding sequence is TGTGCCAGCAGCTTTGTTCCGGGAGATCCTTACCAGCAGTACTTC. This translates into CASSFVPGDPYQQYF.

This clonotype was detected only once. V and J are TRBV5-1 and TRBJ2-1; the D is unclear. This CDR3 has 14 residues. V dropped 3 bases and J dropped 6 bases, with 13 bases sitting between them. The germline V gene has CDR1 SGHRS and CDR2 YFSETQ. The CDR3 DNA follows: TGCGCCAGCAGCTCGATGGGTTCCAGCAATGAGCAGTTCTTC. It codes for CASSSMGSSNEQFF.

This clonotype was observed many times. This sequence joins TRBV6-7 and TRBJ2-1; 7 nucleotides line up with TRBD2. TRBV6-7 is an ORF, with its function uncertain. This CDR3 contains 19 residues. Trimming cost V 8 bases and J 6 bases; bases outside gene matches: 25. The CDR3 here is CASDGRYRGRGGSVNEQFF. DNA of the CDR3: TGTGCCAGCGATGGGAGGTATAGGGGTCGAGGCGGGAGCGTCAATGAGCAGTTCTTC.

This clonotype showed up just a few times. The chain employs TRBV11-2 and TRBJ2-3; tentatively, D is TRBD2 (5 bases). The CDR3 totals 16 residues. V was cut by 4 bases and J by 1 base, with 15 bases left in between. Germline V gene sequence: CDR1 SGHAT, CDR2 FQNNGV. The CDR3 DNA reads TGTGCCAGCAGCTCGGTGAGGTGGGGAGGCACAGATACGCAGTATTTT. Its translation is CASSSVRWGGTDTQYF.

This clonotype was seen a few times. The J gene is TRBJ2-1, the V gene TRBV7-3; 9 nucleotides line up with TRBD2. The V and J ends lost 5 bases and 0 bases, in that order; junction bases with no gene match: 8. The germline V gene encodes CDR1 SGHTA and CDR2 FQGTGA. The CDR3 sequence is 17 residues long. DNA for the CDR3: TGTGCCAGCAGCCAGACCCTAGCGGGGAGCTCCTACAATGAGCAGTTCTTC. Protein product: CASSQTLAGSSYNEQFF.